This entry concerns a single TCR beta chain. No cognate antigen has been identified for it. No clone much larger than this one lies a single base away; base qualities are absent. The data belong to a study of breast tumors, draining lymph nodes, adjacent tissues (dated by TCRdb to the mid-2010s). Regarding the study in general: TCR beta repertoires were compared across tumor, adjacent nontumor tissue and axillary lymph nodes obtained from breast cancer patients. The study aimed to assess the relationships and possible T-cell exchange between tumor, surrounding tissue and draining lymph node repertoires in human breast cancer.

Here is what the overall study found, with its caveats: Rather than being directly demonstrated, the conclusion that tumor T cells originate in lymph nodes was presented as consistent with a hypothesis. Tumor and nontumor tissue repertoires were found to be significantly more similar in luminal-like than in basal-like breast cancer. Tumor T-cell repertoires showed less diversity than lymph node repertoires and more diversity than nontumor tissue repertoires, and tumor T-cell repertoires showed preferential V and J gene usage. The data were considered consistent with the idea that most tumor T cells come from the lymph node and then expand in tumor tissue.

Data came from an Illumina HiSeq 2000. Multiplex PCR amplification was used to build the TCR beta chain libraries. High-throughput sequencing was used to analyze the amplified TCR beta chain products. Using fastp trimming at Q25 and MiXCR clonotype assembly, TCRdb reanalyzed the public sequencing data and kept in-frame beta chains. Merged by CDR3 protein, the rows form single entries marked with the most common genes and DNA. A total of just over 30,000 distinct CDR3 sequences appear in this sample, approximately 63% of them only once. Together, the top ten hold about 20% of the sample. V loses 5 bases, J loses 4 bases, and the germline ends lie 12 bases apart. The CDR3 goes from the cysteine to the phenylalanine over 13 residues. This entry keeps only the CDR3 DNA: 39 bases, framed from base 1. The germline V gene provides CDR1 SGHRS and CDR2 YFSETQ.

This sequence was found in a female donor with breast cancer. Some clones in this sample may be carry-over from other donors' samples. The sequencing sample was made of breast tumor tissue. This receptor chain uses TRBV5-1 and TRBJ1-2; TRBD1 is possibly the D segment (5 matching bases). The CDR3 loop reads CASSEGRGYGYTF. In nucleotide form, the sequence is TGCGCCAGCAGTGAGGGGCGCGGCTATGGCTACACCTTC. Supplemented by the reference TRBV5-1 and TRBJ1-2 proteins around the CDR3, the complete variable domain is KAGVTQTPRYLIKTRGQQVTLSCSPISGHRSVSWYQQTPGQGLQFLFEYFSETQRNKGNFPGRFSGRQFSNSRSEMNVSTLELGDSALYLCASSEGRGYGYTFGSGTRLTVV.